A single sample is the source of the 2 T cell receptor beta chains below, sequenced in a study of blood T cells in healthy people across ages. Primers used in a second PCR of about 7 to 12 cycles were a sample-barcoded 5' primer and a J-beta primer mix. TCRdb ran MiXCR on the 5' RACE reads and lists one entry per CDR3 protein. The sample includes about 680,000 distinct CDR3 sequences, more than 40% of them seen just once. The sample taken for sequencing was blood. Receptors originate from a woman aged 60-70 years in good health.

The chain is built from TRBV7-2 and TRBJ2-3; D uncertain. Germline V gene data show CDR1 as SGHTA and CDR2 as FQGNSA. The CDR3 spans 14 residues. Trimming took 5 bases from V and 2 from J, leaving 11 bases between them. The DNA for the CDR3 is TGTGCCAGCAGCCCCGGAAGGCCCACAGATACGCAGTATTTT. It is translated as CASSPGRPTDTQYF.

CDR3 nucleotides: TGCAGCGTTGGTGACAGGGTAGCCTCGAACATTCAGTACTTC. It codes for CSVGDRVASNIQYF. The chain employs TRBV29-1 and TRBJ2-4, with 7 bases identical to TRBD1. J gave up 7 bases and V 4 bases, and 10 bases lay outside the gene matches. Germline CDR1 is SQVTM and CDR2 is ANQGSEA. This CDR3 contains 14 residues. Based on the CDR3 plus reference TRBV29-1 and TRBJ2-4, the full variable domain is SAVISQKPSRDICQRGTSLTIQCQVDSQVTMMFWYRQQPGQSLTLIATANQGSEATYESGFVIDKFPISRPNLTFSTLTVSNMSPEDSSIYLCSVGDRVASNIQYFGAGTRLSVL.